The clone carrying this TCR beta chain was counted ten times or more. Its antigen is still unknown. Recently diagnosed hyperthyroidism of less than 2 months' duration affected patients aged 18 to 65. What was amplified from RNA transcripts were TCR beta CDR3 regions. Researchers ran a first-round RT-PCR on the TCR CDR3 using the HTBI primer set. TCRdb re-called the multiplex PCR reads through MiXCR, storing one row per CDR3 protein. The repertoire holds under 350,000 distinct CDR3 sequences, with about 20% as singletons. The sample originates from a study of T cells in Graves' hyperthyroidism and ophthalmopathy. This CDR3 contains 14 residues. Trimming shortened V by 3 bases and J by 2 bases, and 9 bases separated the two germline ends. From germline, CDR1 is SNHLY and CDR2 FYNNEI. General observations from the study: The model anticipated ophthalmopathy a median around six months pre-onset.

The rearrangement joins TRBV2 to TRBJ2-3; D is uncertain. The receptor's source is a woman aged 45 to 65 with Graves' hyperthyroidism. The sample taken for sequencing was blood. CDR3 sequence: CASSETELTDTQYF. The CDR3 DNA is TGTGCCAGCAGTGAGACGGAACTCACAGATACGCAGTATTTT.